This is a list of T cell receptor beta chains from one sample in a study of T cells after yellow fever vaccination. TCRdb fed the 5' RACE reads into MiXCR, producing one record per CDR3 protein. Of a few hundred thousand distinct CDR3 sequences detected, 8.1% appear once; the ten largest clones hold approximately 15%. The sample consisted of PBMCs, taken 45 days after the first yellow fever vaccination. These receptors were obtained from a man aged 18-30 years who received the YFV17D yellow fever vaccine. CDR3s include the opening cysteine and the closing phenylalanine or tryptophan. The D gene is left open where the match is weak. Expanded clones are given a class, and other clones once, few, many or no size at all.

TRBD2,TRBV20-1,TRBJ2-2,-,CSARDGSGGANTGELFF,TGCAGTGCTAGAGACGGTAGCGGGGGAGCGAACACCGGGGAGCTGTTTTTT
-,TRBV5-6,TRBJ1-5,few,CASSLTQYGVYSNQPQHF,TGTGCCAGCAGCTTGACCCAATATGGTGTTTATAGCAATCAGCCCCAGCATTTT
-,TRBV5-1,TRBJ2-1,many,CASSAPNQDEQFF,TGCGCCAGCAGCGCGCCGAACCAAGATGAGCAGTTCTTC
-,TRBV6-4,TRBJ2-3,many,CASSLERSTDTQYF,TGTGCCAGCAGTTTAGAGCGGTCCACAGATACGCAGTATTTT
-,TRBV6-5,TRBJ1-4,few,CASSSLGKLFF,TGTGCCAGCAGTAGCCTCGGAAAACTGTTTTTT
-,TRBV4-2,TRBJ2-1,few,CASSQDLIDEQFF,TGTGCCAGCAGCCAAGATCTGATCGATGAGCAGTTCTTC
-,TRBV7-2,TRBJ2-3,many,CASSFIGGARFTDTQYF,TGTGCCAGCAGCTTTATAGGGGGGGCGAGATTCACAGATACGCAGTATTTT
TRBD1,TRBV6-2/TRBV6-3,TRBJ2-7,many,CASNRRGSGGTYEQYF,TGTGCCAGCAACCGACGGGGCTCAGGGGGTACCTACGAGCAGTACTTC
-,TRBV6-5,TRBJ2-5,-,CASSYLGRGYQETQYF,TGTGCCAGCAGTTATTTGGGCAGGGGTTACCAAGAGACCCAGTACTTC
-,TRBV7-2,TRBJ1-1,-,CASSLAVYNTEAFF,TGTGCCAGCAGCTTAGCTGTCTACAACACTGAAGCTTTCTTT
-,TRBV2,TRBJ2-5,few,CASSEAAGRIRETQYF,TGTGCCAGCAGTGAAGCCGCCGGCAGAATAAGAGAGACCCAGTACTTC
-,TRBV25-1,TRBJ1-1,few,CASRVGGTEAFF,TGTGCCAGCAGGGTAGGGGGGACTGAAGCTTTCTTT
-,TRBV7-2,TRBJ2-3,few,CASSPSRRGPDTQYF,TGTGCCAGCAGCCCCAGCCGGAGGGGCCCAGATACGCAGTATTTT
TRBD1,TRBV11-2,TRBJ1-1,few,CASSTDRGARMNTEAFF,TGTGCCAGCAGCACTGACAGGGGAGCCCGCATGAACACTGAAGCTTTCTTT
-,TRBV12-3/TRBV12-4,TRBJ1-6,-,CACSLRIRQTSYNSPLHF,TGTGCCTGCAGTTTAAGGATCAGGCAGACGTCCTATAATTCACCCCTCCACTTT
-,TRBV12-3/TRBV12-4,TRBJ1-6,few,CASSSRLDSYNSPLHF,TGTGCCAGCAGTTCTCGACTGGACTCCTATAATTCACCCCTCCACTTT
-,TRBV28,TRBJ2-7,-,CASSPKGVRGTYEQYF,TGTGCCAGCAGTCCCAAGGGGGTTCGGGGGACCTACGAGCAGTACTTC
-,TRBV3-1,TRBJ1-6,-,CASSLPTAPYRRSPLHF,TGTGCCAGCAGCCTGCCGACAGCTCCCTATCGGCGTTCACCCCTCCACTTT
-,TRBV4-1,TRBJ2-4,many,CASSKEERWAGIQYF,TGCGCCAGCAGCAAAGAGGAACGGTGGGCAGGCATTCAGTACTTC
-,TRBV27,TRBJ2-7,few,CASSLMAGVTYEQYF,TGTGCCAGCAGTTTAATGGCAGGGGTAACCTACGAGCAGTACTTC
TRBD1,TRBV9,TRBJ2-1,-,CASSVDVRDSSYNEQFF,TGTGCCAGCAGCGTAGATGTAAGGGACAGCTCCTACAATGAGCAGTTCTTC
TRBD1,TRBV11-2,TRBJ2-4,few,CASSLETGTGDIQYF,TGTGCCAGCAGCTTAGAGACCGGGACAGGGGACATTCAGTACTTC
-,TRBV29-1,TRBJ2-3,few,CSGQGRGTDTQYF,TGCAGCGGCCAGGGGAGAGGCACAGATACGCAGTATTTT
TRBD1,TRBV4-3,TRBJ2-3,-,CARSQDWGQGTDTQYF,TGCGCCAGAAGCCAAGATTGGGGACAGGGCACAGATACGCAGTATTTT
-,TRBV27,TRBJ1-5,-,CASSLSGVDTDQPQHF,TGTGCCAGCAGTTTATCAGGGGTCGATACGGATCAGCCCCAGCATTTT
-,TRBV20-1,TRBJ2-5,few,CSARGGPETQYF,TGCAGTGCTAGGGGGGGCCCCGAGACCCAGTACTTC
-,TRBV6-5,TRBJ2-7,-,CASSYSGWERDEQYF,TGTGCCAGCAGTTACTCCGGTTGGGAAAGAGACGAGCAGTACTTC
-,TRBV11-2,TRBJ2-5,-,CASSYDLAPETQYF,TGTGCCAGCAGCTACGACCTAGCCCCAGAGACCCAGTACTTC
-,TRBV14,TRBJ2-5,-,CASSQARLEETQYF,TGTGCCAGCAGCCAGGCGAGACTAGAAGAGACCCAGTACTTC
TRBD1,TRBV10-2,TRBJ1-6,-,CASSPGTGLNSPLHF,TGCGCCAGCAGCCCCGGGACAGGGCTTAATTCACCCCTCCACTTT
-,TRBV2,TRBJ2-3,many,CASSLGATSQYF,TGTGCCAGCAGTTTGGGGGCTACCTCGCAGTATTTT
TRBD1,TRBV12-3/TRBV12-4,TRBJ1-5,-,CASSSGQAGQPQHF,TGTGCCAGCAGTTCTGGACAGGCGGGTCAGCCCCAGCATTTT
-,TRBV12-3/TRBV12-4,TRBJ1-2,-,CASSLALPVSNYGYTF,TGTGCCAGCAGTTTGGCGTTACCGGTCTCTAACTATGGCTACACCTTC
-,TRBV29-1,TRBJ1-1,-,CSVDVGRGTISEAFF,TGCAGCGTTGACGTTGGCAGGGGTACGATTTCTGAAGCTTTCTTT
-,TRBV3-1,TRBJ2-7,-,CAGPGGTGKGYEQYF,TGTGCCGGCCCGGGAGGGACAGGGAAGGGCTACGAGCAGTACTTC
TRBD2,TRBV29-1,TRBJ2-1,few,CSVDVGSGGRLQFF,TGCAGCGTTGATGTGGGTAGCGGGGGCAGGTTGCAGTTCTTC
-,TRBV12-3/TRBV12-4,TRBJ2-4,-,CASSLREGCGSGNIQYF,TGTGCCAGCAGTTTACGAGAGGGCTGCGGGTCAGGAAACATTCAGTACTTC
-,TRBV3-1,TRBJ2-2,few,CASSQNLMAGELFF,TGTGCCAGCAGCCAAAATCTGATGGCGGGGGAGCTGTTTTTT
-,TRBV12-3/TRBV12-4,TRBJ2-4,few,CASSYRGDLAKNIQYF,TGTGCCAGCAGTTATCGGGGCGACCTAGCCAAAAACATTCAGTACTTC
TRBD1,TRBV7-2,TRBJ2-2,few,CATSPQGAVTGELFF,TGTGCCACCTCACCGCAGGGGGCAGTAACCGGGGAGCTGTTTTTT
-,TRBV6-5,TRBJ2-5,few,CASSYSNLQETQYF,TGTGCCAGCAGTTACTCGAATCTCCAAGAGACCCAGTACTTC
TRBD2,TRBV6-1,TRBJ2-7,few,CASSTNLGGTYEQYF,TGTGCCAGCAGCACCAATTTGGGGGGGACCTACGAGCAGTACTTC
-,TRBV4-1,TRBJ1-4,few,CASSQFYPGRWGEKLFF,TGCGCCAGCAGCCAATTTTACCCGGGACGTTGGGGTGAAAAACTGTTTTTT
-,TRBV12-3/TRBV12-4,TRBJ1-6,few,CASSPGQFNSPLHF,TGTGCCAGCAGCCCTGGACAGTTCAATTCACCCCTCCACTTT
-,TRBV20-1,TRBJ1-1,many,CSARDPSTGGNTEAFF,TGCAGTGCTAGAGACCCTTCGACAGGCGGGAACACTGAAGCTTTCTTT
-,TRBV7-9,TRBJ1-2,-,CASSLAAAVDGYTF,TGTGCCAGCAGCTTAGCCGCGGCGGTGGATGGCTACACCTTC
TRBD2,TRBV7-2,TRBJ2-3,-,CASSKTSGASTDTQYF,TGTGCCAGCAGCAAGACTAGCGGGGCTAGCACAGATACGCAGTATTTT
TRBD1,TRBV11-2,TRBJ2-1,few,CASSLGIGQGQNEQFF,TGTGCCAGCAGCTTAGGAATAGGACAGGGTCAGAATGAGCAGTTCTTC
-,TRBV30,TRBJ1-5,-,CAWSVRGLNQPQHF,TGTGCCTGGAGTGTACGAGGGCTTAATCAGCCCCAGCATTTT
-,TRBV7-9,TRBJ1-5,many,CASSSADHSNQPQHF,TGTGCCAGCAGCTCTGCAGACCATAGCAATCAGCCCCAGCATTTT
-,TRBV9,TRBJ1-6,few,CASSARGNSYNSPLHF,TGTGCCAGCAGCGCCCGCGGCAACTCCTATAATTCACCCCTCCACTTT
-,TRBV28,TRBJ2-2,-,CASMIRPAGELFF,TGTGCCAGCATGATCAGGCCGGCCGGGGAGCTGTTTTTT
-,TRBV7-2,TRBJ2-1,few,CASSPRIINEQFF,TGTGCCAGCAGCCCTAGAATTATCAATGAGCAGTTCTTC
-,TRBV10-3,TRBJ2-3,few,CAITKGLITDTQYF,TGTGCCATCACAAAGGGACTTATCACAGATACGCAGTATTTT
TRBD2,TRBV12-3/TRBV12-4,TRBJ2-7,few,CASTLGTSYEQYF,TGTGCCAGCACCCTGGGGACTAGCTACGAGCAGTACTTC
-,TRBV7-3,TRBJ2-1,-,CASSPARLSPYNEQFF,TGTGCCAGCAGCCCAGCTCGGCTTTCTCCCTACAATGAGCAGTTCTTC